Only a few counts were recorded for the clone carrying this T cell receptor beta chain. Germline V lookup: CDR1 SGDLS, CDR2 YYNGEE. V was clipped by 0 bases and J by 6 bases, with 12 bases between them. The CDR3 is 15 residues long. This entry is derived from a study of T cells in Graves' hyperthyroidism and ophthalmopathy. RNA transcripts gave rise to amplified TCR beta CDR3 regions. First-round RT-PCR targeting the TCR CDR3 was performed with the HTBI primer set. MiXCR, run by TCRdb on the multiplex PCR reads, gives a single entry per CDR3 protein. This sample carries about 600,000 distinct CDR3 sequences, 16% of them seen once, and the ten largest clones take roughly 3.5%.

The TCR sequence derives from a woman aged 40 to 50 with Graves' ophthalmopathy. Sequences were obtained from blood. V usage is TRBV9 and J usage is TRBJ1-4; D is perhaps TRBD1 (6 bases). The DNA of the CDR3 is TGTGCCAGCAGCGTAGACGGACAGCTGTATGAAAAACTGTTTTTT. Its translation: CASSVDGQLYEKLFF.